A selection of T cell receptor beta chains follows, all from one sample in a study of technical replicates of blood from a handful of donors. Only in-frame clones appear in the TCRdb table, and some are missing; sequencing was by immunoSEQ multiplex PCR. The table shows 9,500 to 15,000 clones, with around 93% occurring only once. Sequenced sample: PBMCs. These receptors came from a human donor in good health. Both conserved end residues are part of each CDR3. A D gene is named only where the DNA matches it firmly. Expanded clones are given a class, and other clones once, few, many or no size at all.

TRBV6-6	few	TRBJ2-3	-	CASSYRRDTQYF	TGTGCCAGCAGTTACCGCAGGGATACGCAGTATTTT
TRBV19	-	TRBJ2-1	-	CASSISGDYAGEQFF	TGTGCCAGTAGTATCTCAGGGGACTACGCAGGTGAGCAGTTCTTC
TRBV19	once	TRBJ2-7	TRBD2	CASSKRSGGDTYEQYF	TGTGCCAGTAGCAAGCGAAGCGGGGGGGATACCTACGAGCAGTACTTC
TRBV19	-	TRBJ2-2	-	CASSMDSQWVGLDTGELFF	TGTGCCAGTAGTATGGACTCCCAATGGGTAGGACTTGACACCGGGGAGCTGTTTTTT
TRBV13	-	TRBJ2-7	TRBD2	CASSRPWDGAGVYEQYF	TGTGCCAGCAGTCGCCCCTGGGACGGGGCGGGGGTTTACGAGCAGTACTTC
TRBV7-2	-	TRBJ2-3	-	CASSLGMGGVDTQYF	TGTGCCAGCAGCTTAGGTATGGGAGGTGTAGATACGCAGTATTTT
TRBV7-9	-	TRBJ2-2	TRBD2	CASSQQAGVHTGELFF	TGTGCCAGCAGCCAACAAGCGGGAGTACACACCGGGGAGCTGTTTTTT
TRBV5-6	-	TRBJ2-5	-	CASSFGESYQYF	TGTGCCAGCAGTTTTGGGGAGTCTTATCAGTACTTC
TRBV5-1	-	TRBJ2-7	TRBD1	CASSFSGTEYEQYF	TGCGCCAGCAGCTTCTCCGGGACAGAATACGAGCAGTACTTC
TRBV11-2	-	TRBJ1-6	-	CASSFGAGSSPLHF	TGTGCCAGCAGCTTTGGGGCAGGGTCTTCCCCCCTCCACTTT
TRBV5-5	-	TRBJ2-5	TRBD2	CASSFRGGDLQETQYF	TGTGCCAGCAGCTTCCGGGGAGGGGACCTCCAAGAGACCCAGTACTTC
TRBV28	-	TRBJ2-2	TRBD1	CASSPTTGGGTGELFF	TGTGCCAGCAGCCCAACCACAGGGGGTGGGACCGGGGAGCTGTTTTTT
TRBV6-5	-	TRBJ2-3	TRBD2	CASTGLAGADTQYF	TGTGCCAGCACTGGACTAGCGGGAGCAGATACGCAGTATTTT
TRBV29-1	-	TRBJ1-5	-	CSVETGSGNQPQHF	TGCAGCGTTGAAACAGGGAGTGGCAATCAGCCCCAGCATTTT
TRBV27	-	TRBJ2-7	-	CASSLAGLSYEQYF	TGTGCCAGCAGTTTGGCCGGACTCTCCTACGAGCAGTACTTC
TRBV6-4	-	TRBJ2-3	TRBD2	CASSAGTSGTDTQYF	TGTGCCAGCAGTGCGGGGACTAGCGGAACAGATACGCAGTATTTT
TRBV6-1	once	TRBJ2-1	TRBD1	CASWAGGQGEYEQFF	TGTGCCAGCTGGGCCGGGGGACAGGGGGAATATGAGCAGTTCTTC
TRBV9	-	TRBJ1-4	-	CASSPQGGEEKLFF	TGTGCCAGCAGCCCTCAAGGAGGGGAGGAAAAACTGTTTTTT
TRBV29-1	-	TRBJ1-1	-	CSAASGLRGMNTEAFF	TGCAGCGCTGCATCCGGGCTCAGGGGAATGAACACTGAAGCTTTCTTT
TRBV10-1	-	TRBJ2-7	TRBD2	CASSEGTSGKYEQYF	TGCGCCAGCAGTGAAGGGACTAGCGGGAAATACGAGCAGTACTTC
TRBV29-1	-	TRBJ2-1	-	CSVSGVNEQFF	TGCAGCGTTTCGGGGGTTAATGAGCAGTTCTTC
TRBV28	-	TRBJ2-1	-	CASSLGRNEQFF	TGTGCCAGCAGTTTAGGGCGCAATGAGCAGTTCTTC
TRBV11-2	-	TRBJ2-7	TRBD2	CASSRGLAGETPYEQYF	TGTGCCAGCAGCCGGGGACTAGCGGGAGAGACTCCCTACGAGCAGTACTTC
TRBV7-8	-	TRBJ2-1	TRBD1	CASRRTGQIVNEQFF	TGTGCCAGCAGACGAACGGGACAGATCGTCAATGAGCAGTTCTTC
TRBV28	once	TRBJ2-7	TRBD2	CASSLAASGSWEQYF	TGTGCCAGCAGTTTGGCGGCTAGCGGGAGCTGGGAGCAGTACTTC
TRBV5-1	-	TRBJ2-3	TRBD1	CASRTGGIADTQYF	TGCGCCAGCAGGACAGGGGGTATAGCAGATACGCAGTATTTT
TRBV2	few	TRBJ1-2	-	CASSLDINYGYTF	TGTGCCAGCAGTCTCGACATTAACTATGGCTACACCTTC
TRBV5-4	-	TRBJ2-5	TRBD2	CASSLAAGGVETQYF	TGTGCCAGCAGCTTGGCTGCGGGAGGAGTGGAGACCCAGTACTTC
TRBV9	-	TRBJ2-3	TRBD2	CASSVVGGLTDTQYF	TGTGCCAGCAGCGTAGTGGGAGGGCTGACAGATACGCAGTATTTT
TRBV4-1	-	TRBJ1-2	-	CASSQDRTAWYGYTF	TGCGCCAGCAGCCAAGACCGGACAGCTTGGTATGGCTACACCTTC
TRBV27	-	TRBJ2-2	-	CASSLELVAGELFF	TGTGCCAGCAGTTTGGAGTTAGTCGCCGGGGAGCTGTTTTTT
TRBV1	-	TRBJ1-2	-	CTSSFIKADNPYGYTF	TGCACCAGCAGCTTCATCAAGGCGGACAATCCTTATGGCTACACCTTC
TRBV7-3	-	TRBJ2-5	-	CASSYDNQETQYF	TGTGCCAGCAGTTATGACAACCAAGAGACCCAGTACTTC
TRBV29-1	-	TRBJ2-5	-	CSGGGEETQYF	TGCAGCGGGGGCGGGGAAGAGACCCAGTACTTC